Each of the 26 T cell receptor beta chains below was sequenced from the same sample in a study of T cell repertoires in cytomegalovirus infection. Using its own MiXCR run on the reads, TCRdb lists one record per CDR3 protein. The table records some 70,000 distinct CDR3 sequences, approximately 22% of them present only once. Their recognized antigens are unknown. Sequencing used PBMCs, sequenced either directly or after in vitro stimulation (not recorded which). These receptor sequences come from a human donor in good health (CMV status not recorded). Some clones in this sample may be carry-over from other donors' samples.

The chain employs TRBV5-6 and TRBJ1-2; no firm D call. Germline V gives CDR1 SGHDT, CDR2 YYEEEE. The CDR3 runs 14 residues. V shed 4 bases and J shed 3 bases, with 13 bases lying between them. The CDR3: CASSPLEGDYGYTF. The CDR3 DNA sequence: TGTGCCAGCAGCCCCCTGGAGGGTGACTATGGCTACACCTTC.

In this sample, this clonotype turned up a few times. The chain combines TRBV10-3 with TRBJ2-7; D gene unclear. V lost 3 bases and J 4 bases, leaving 4 bases between the germline ends. Germline V gene sequence: CDR1 ENHRY, CDR2 SYGVKD. There are 11 residues in the CDR3. CDR3 sequence reads: CAISDDYEQYF. CDR3 in DNA: TGTGCCATCAGTGACGATTACGAGCAGTACTTC.

The chain is built from TRBV20-1 and TRBJ2-2, with 10 bases that match TRBD1. The germline V gene has CDR1 DFQATT and CDR2 SNEGSKA (reference sequence). The CDR3 has 14 residues. The V segment lost 1 base and the J segment 8 bases; nucleotides outside the gene matches: 4. The CDR3 sequence: CSARVTGGGGELFF. The CDR3 region has the DNA TGCAGTGCTAGAGTGACAGGGGGCGGGGGGGAGCTGTTTTTT.

This clonotype occurred many times. The chain employs TRBV7-2 and TRBJ2-7, with TRBD1 identical over 9 bases. V shed 0 bases and J 12 bases; nucleotides not matched to a gene: 6. From germline, CDR1 is SGHTA and CDR2 FQGNSA. This CDR3 is 13 amino acids long. The CDR3 spells CASSLAWDRVLYF. For the CDR3, the DNA is TGTGCCAGCAGCTTAGCTTGGGACAGGGTTTTGTACTTC.

This clonotype was observed at least ten times. V usage is TRBV7-2 and J usage is TRBJ2-1; D uncertain. Germline loops: CDR1 SGHTA, CDR2 FQGNSA. The CDR3 totals 14 residues. V lost 3 bases to trimming and J lost 0 bases, with 6 bases between them. Here the CDR3 reads CASSFDVSYNEQFF. DNA of the CDR3: TGTGCCAGCAGCTTCGACGTCTCCTACAATGAGCAGTTCTTC.

This clonotype was observed a handful of times. The genes are TRBV6-5 and TRBJ1-5; D gene unclear. Germline V lookup: CDR1 MNHEY, CDR2 SVGAGI. V was cut by 6 bases and J by 5 bases, with 20 bases left in between. This CDR3 has 16 amino acids. CDR3 DNA sequence: TGTGCCAGCAGGCATCCTCCTGTGCGGGTAGATCAGCCCCAGCATTTT. Protein sequence: CASRHPPVRVDQPQHF.

This clonotype was detected ten times or more. V gene TRBV4-1 combines with J gene TRBJ1-4, with 7 bases identical to TRBD1. Germline V lookup: CDR1 MGHRA, CDR2 YSYEKL. J gave up 1 base and V 2 bases, and 7 bases lay outside the gene matches. The CDR3 sequence is 17 residues long. The CDR3 region has the DNA TGCGCCAGCAGCCAACACCGACAGGGAATAACTAATGAAAAACTGTTTTTT. The encoded protein is CASSQHRQGITNEKLFF.

This clonotype was found a few times. V and J are TRBV27 and TRBJ1-1; D is undetermined. Germline assignment: CDR1 MNHEY and CDR2 SMNVEV (reference sequence). The V end lost 5 bases, the J end lost 6 bases, and 19 bases lay between the germline ends. CDR3 length: 15 amino acids. The CDR3 DNA is TGTGCCAGCAGTCCAGAACAGATCAAAGGCGCTGAAGCTTTCTTT. Protein product: CASSPEQIKGAEAFF.

The gene calls are TRBV11-2 and TRBJ2-6; D is uncertain. This CDR3 is 12 amino acids long. Deletions cut 6 bases from V and 2 bases from J, with 2 bases between. Germline CDR1 SGHAT, CDR2 FQNNGV. CDR3 loop: CASSTGANVLTF. In DNA form, the CDR3 reads TGTGCCAGCAGTACTGGGGCCAACGTCCTGACTTTC.

The chain is built from TRBV6-6 and TRBJ1-4, with D unresolved. The germline V and J ends were trimmed by 0 bases and 11 bases, with 16 bases remaining between them. The CDR3 contains 15 residues. Germline loops: CDR1 MNHNY, CDR2 SVGAGI (reference sequence). The chain's CDR3 is CASSYSPQLLGKLFF. The CDR3 DNA reads as TGTGCCAGCAGTTACTCCCCACAGCTCCTAGGGAAACTGTTTTTT.

In this sample, this clonotype turned up a few times. The genes are TRBV6-5 and TRBJ1-5; D possibly corresponds to TRBD1 (6 bases). The germline V gene encodes CDR1 MNHEY and CDR2 SVGAGI. Trimming took off 4 bases at V and 4 bases at J, with 11 bases between the two ends. CDR3 length: 14 residues. As DNA, the CDR3 is TGTGCCAGCAGTTTGCAGGGGTCGAATCAGCCCCAGCATTTT. The encoded protein is CASSLQGSNQPQHF.

The chain links TRBV12-3 or TRBV12-4 to TRBJ1-6; D is possibly TRBD1 (5 bases). The CDR3 is 18 amino acids. The V and J ends lost 3 bases and 1 base respectively, with 16 bases between them. The CDR3 bases are TGTGCCAGCAGTTTTCATCTCGGGGGGGGGTCCTATAATTCACCCCTCCACTTT. Protein product: CASSFHLGGGSYNSPLHF.

V is TRBV12-3 or TRBV12-4 and J is TRBJ1-1; a weak D match, TRBD1 (5 bases). Trimming pared 4 bases from V and 3 bases from J, leaving 12 bases between. The CDR3 has 14 residues. Here the CDR3 DNA reads TGTGCCAGCAGTTACCGAACGGGGGACACTGAAGCTTTCTTT. It specifies CASSYRTGDTEAFF.

The table lists this clonotype with a few counts. V gene TRBV10-3 combines with J gene TRBJ2-1; D unresolved. Deletions cut 3 bases from V and 8 bases from J, with 14 bases between. The germline V gene has CDR1 ENHRY and CDR2 SYGVKD. The CDR3 covers 14 residues. The CDR3 is CAISDSRNGYEQFF. CDR3 DNA sequence: TGTGCCATCAGTGATTCAAGAAACGGCTATGAGCAGTTCTTC.

This clonotype has just a few counts. V and J are TRBV15 and TRBJ2-3; D is unclear. The V and J ends lost 5 bases and 2 bases respectively, with 14 bases between them. CDR3 size: 15 residues. Germline V lookup: CDR1 LNHNV, CDR2 YYDKDF (reference sequence). CDR3 residues: CATSGLAVVTDTQYF. CDR3 in DNA: TGTGCCACCAGCGGGCTGGCAGTCGTCACAGATACGCAGTATTTT.

There are many counts of this clonotype. This chain joins TRBV11-3 and TRBJ1-1; no firm D call. The CDR3 covers 15 residues. The germline V gene encodes CDR1 SGHNT and CDR2 YENEEA. Trimming took off 2 bases at V and 2 bases at J, with 12 bases between the two ends. The chain's CDR3 is CASSLSVSVNTEAFF. The CDR3 DNA reads TGTGCCAGCAGCTTAAGTGTTTCGGTAAACACTGAAGCTTTCTTT.

This clonotype was counted a few times. This rearrangement joins TRBV7-2 to TRBJ2-3; 10 bases are shared with TRBD2. Germline V CDR1 and CDR2: SGHTA, FQGNSA. The CDR3 runs 14 residues. Trimming removed 6 bases from V and 3 bases from J; junction bases left unmatched: 3. The CDR3 sequence: CASSLAGDTDTQYF. CDR3 nucleotide sequence: TGTGCCAGCAGTCTAGCGGGAGATACAGATACGCAGTATTTT.

This clonotype was seen a few times. The chain uses TRBV7-6 and TRBJ2-2; TRBD2 might be the D (6 bases). The CDR3 has 15 amino acids. The V end lost 5 bases, the J end lost 6 bases, and 16 bases lay between the germline ends. Germline V CDR1 and CDR2: SGHVS, FNYEAQ. The CDR3 reads CASSRAGGAPGELFF. The CDR3 DNA sequence: TGTGCCAGCAGCCGGGCTGGAGGGGCGCCCGGGGAGCTGTTTTTT.

This clonotype occurred a few times. The genes are TRBV19 and TRBJ2-3; the match to TRBD1 covers 9 bases. The CDR3 is 14 amino acids. Unmatched junction bases numbered 4, after V lost 5 bases and J lost 4 bases. The V gene's germline CDR1 is LNHDA and CDR2 SQIVND (reference sequence). The CDR3 DNA reads TGTGCCAGTAGTCTAAGGACAGGGGCAGATACGCAGTATTTT. Its protein product is CASSLRTGADTQYF.

This clonotype was counted only a few times. This chain uses TRBV28 with TRBJ2-7; 10 nucleotides match TRBD2. This CDR3 spans 18 amino acids. The V and J ends lost 3 bases and 1 base, in that order; junction bases with no gene match: 12. Germline V gene sequence: CDR1 MDHEN, CDR2 SYDVKM. For the CDR3, the DNA is TGTGCCAGCAGTTTGGCAATGGGGCTAGCGGGAGTGTCCTACGAGCAGTACTTC. It yields the protein CASSLAMGLAGVSYEQYF.

The CDR3 region is CASSLPMRFECEGTETQYF. The CDR3 nucleotides read TGTGCCAGCAGTTTGCCGATGAGGTTCGAATGTGAGGGTACGGAGACCCAGTACTTC. This rearrangement joins TRBV12-3 or TRBV12-4 to TRBJ2-5; D may be TRBD2 (5 bases). Trimming cost V 3 bases and J 5 bases, with 28 bases left between them. The CDR3 loop spans 19 amino acids.

There are many counts of this clonotype. The chain is built from TRBV7-2 and TRBJ1-6; D unresolved. The germline V gene encodes CDR1 SGHTA and CDR2 FQGNSA. The CDR3 is 15 residues long. Trimming removed 10 bases from V and 0 bases from J, with 13 bases in between. This chain's CDR3 is CATTQPASYNSPLHF. The CDR3 nucleotides read TGTGCCACCACCCAGCCGGCCTCCTATAATTCACCCCTCCACTTT.

This clonotype was counted many times. Here the CDR3 reads CASSSWAQNTIYF. The DNA for the CDR3 is TGTGCCAGCAGCTCCTGGGCCCAGAACACCATATATTTT. The rearrangement links TRBV11-2 to TRBJ1-3; D is undetermined. The ends were cut back, 4 bases at V and 7 bases at J, with 11 bases in the middle. Germline V gene lookup returns CDR1 SGHAT and CDR2 FQNNGV. This CDR3 is 13 amino acids long.

The J gene is TRBJ2-1, the V gene TRBV20-1; TRBD2 matches at 10 bases. The CDR3 is 15 residues long. Trimming cost V 5 bases and J 10 bases; bases outside gene matches: 14. Looked up from germline, CDR1 is DFQATT and CDR2 is SNEGSKA (reference sequence). CDR3 in DNA: TGCAGTGCTGGTTCCGTAGCGGGAGGTTTTGGGGAGCAGTTCTTC. Protein sequence: CSAGSVAGGFGEQFF.

This chain connects TRBV20-1 to TRBJ2-1; D may be TRBD1 or TRBD2 (6 bases each). This CDR3 spans 12 amino acids. Deletions cut 3 bases from V and 10 bases from J, with 13 bases between. From germline, CDR1 is DFQATT and CDR2 SNEGSKA (reference sequence). CDR3 sequence: CSARERGEEQFF. CDR3 DNA: TGCAGTGCTAGGGAAAGGGGGGAAGAGCAGTTCTTC.

This clonotype was seen ten or more times. The rearrangement links TRBV7-2 to TRBJ2-3; either TRBD1 or TRBD2 may fit D (6 bases each). Per the germline V gene, CDR1 is SGHTA and CDR2 is FQGNSA. This CDR3 comprises 16 residues. The ends were cut back, 8 bases at V and 2 bases at J, with 20 bases in the middle. CDR3 region: CASARRQAGLTDTQYF. The CDR3 coding sequence is TGTGCCAGCGCTAGAAGACAGGCGGGGCTCACAGATACGCAGTATTTT.